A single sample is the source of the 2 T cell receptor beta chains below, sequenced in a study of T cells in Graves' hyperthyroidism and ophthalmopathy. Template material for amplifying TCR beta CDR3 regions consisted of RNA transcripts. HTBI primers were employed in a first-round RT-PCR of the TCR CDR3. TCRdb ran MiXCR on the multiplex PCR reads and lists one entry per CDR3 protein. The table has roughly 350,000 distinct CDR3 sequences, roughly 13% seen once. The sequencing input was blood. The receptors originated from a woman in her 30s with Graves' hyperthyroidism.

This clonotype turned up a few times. The CDR3 nucleotides are TGCGCCAGCAGCCAAGGGGGGGTCTCCTACGAGCAGTACTTC. Its protein product is CASSQGGVSYEQYF. The chain uses TRBV4-1 and TRBJ2-7, with a weak D call TRBD2 (6 bases). The CDR3 runs 14 residues. In germline, CDR1 is MGHRA, CDR2 YSYEKL. With 1 base removed from V and 0 bases from J, the gap between germline ends came to 7 bases.

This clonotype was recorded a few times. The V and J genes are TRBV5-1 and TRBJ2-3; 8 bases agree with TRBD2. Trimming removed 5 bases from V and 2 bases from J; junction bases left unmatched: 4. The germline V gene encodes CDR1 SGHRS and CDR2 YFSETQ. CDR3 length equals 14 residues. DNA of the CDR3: TGCGCCAGCAGTCCGGGACTAGACACAGATACGCAGTATTTT. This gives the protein CASSPGLDTDTQYF.